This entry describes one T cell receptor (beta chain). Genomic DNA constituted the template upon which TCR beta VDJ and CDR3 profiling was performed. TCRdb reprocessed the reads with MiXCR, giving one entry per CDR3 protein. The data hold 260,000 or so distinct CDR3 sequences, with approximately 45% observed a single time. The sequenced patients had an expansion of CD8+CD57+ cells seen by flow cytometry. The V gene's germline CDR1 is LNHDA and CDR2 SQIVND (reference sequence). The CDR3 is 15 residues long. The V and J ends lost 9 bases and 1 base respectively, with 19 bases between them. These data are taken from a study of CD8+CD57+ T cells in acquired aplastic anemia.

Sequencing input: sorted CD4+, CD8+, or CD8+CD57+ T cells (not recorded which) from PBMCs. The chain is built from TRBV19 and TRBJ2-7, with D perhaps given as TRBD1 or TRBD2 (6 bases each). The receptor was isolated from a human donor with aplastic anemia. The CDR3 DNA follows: TGTGCCAGCGGAGTCGGAGTAGGGGGGTCCTACGAGCAGTACTTC. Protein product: CASGVGVGGSYEQYF.